This T cell receptor (beta chain) was captured by sequencing in a study of T cell repertoires in cytomegalovirus infection. The study, taken as a whole, reports: In two of eight donors, the top clonotype was HLA-C-restricted CMV-specific.

The germline CDR1 and CDR2 sequences are LNHDA and SQIVND (reference sequence). V was clipped by 3 bases and J by 2 bases; unmatched bases: 3. The CDR3 spans 15 residues. This clonotype was counted many times. Antigen specificity is unknown. TCRdb re-derived calls from the reads in MiXCR, one entry per CDR3 protein. Of 200,000 to 300,000 distinct CDR3 sequences listed, about 12% are singletons. Specimen: PBMCs. V gene TRBV19 combines with J gene TRBJ1-3, with TRBD1 matching 8 bases. This receptor was identified in a human donor in good health (CMV status not recorded). Some clones in this sample may be carry-over from other donors' samples. The DNA for the CDR3 is TGTGCCAGTAGTATCGGGACAGGACCTGGAAACACCATATATTTT. Its protein product is CASSIGTGPGNTIYF.